The T cell receptor beta chain under discussion was sequenced for a study of identical twins. Study-wide points: Out-of-frame TCR alpha sharing observed in monozygotic twins exceeded model estimates.

In this sample, this clonotype turned up a few times. Its specificity is not known. Trimming took off 1 base at V and 2 bases at J, with 11 bases between the two ends. The CDR3 consists of 14 residues. The V gene's germline CDR1 is SQVTM and CDR2 ANQGSEA. Using its own MiXCR run on the 5' RACE reads, TCRdb lists one record per CDR3 protein. The sample carries 450,000 or so distinct CDR3 sequences, roughly 26% recorded once. The sample was also reused in another study, on T cells expressing NK-cell markers. That work adds: The study drew TCR beta repertoires from sorted CD3+CD56+NKG2C+, CD3+CD56+NKG2C- and CD3+CD56-NKG2C+ T cells. In a few donors, dominant clonotypes made up about 25-65% of CD3+CD56-NKG2C+ cells. Expanded NKG2C+ T cell clones had unclear HCMV specificity.

The chain links TRBV29-1 to TRBJ2-5; D is ambiguous. The sequence was obtained from a woman aged 18-29 years in good health. Sequencing input: CD4+ T cells sorted from blood. The CDR3 sequence is CSVEVIAYQETQYF. The CDR3 DNA is TGCAGCGTTGAAGTTATTGCATATCAAGAGACCCAGTACTTC.